This T cell receptor (beta chain) is from a study of neoadjuvant nivolumab and ipilimumab in lung cancer (dated by TCRdb to 2020 to 2021). Turning to the overall study: Nivolumab was administered intravenously at 3 mg/kg on days 1, 15 and 29, and in the combination arm ipilimumab 1 mg/kg was added on day 1 only. A total of around 45 patients with operable NSCLC were treated in the trial, with around 23 randomized to nivolumab monotherapy and roughly 21 randomized to nivolumab plus ipilimumab. Matched pretherapy and resected tumor pairs were analyzed for seven patients: four treated with nivolumab and three with nivolumab plus ipilimumab. For each study arm, the primary endpoint of the trial was the rate of major pathologic response (MPR) in the intention-to-treat population. The study compared TCR repertoires in pretherapy (baseline) peripheral blood with TCR repertoires in tumors resected at surgery after neoadjuvant immune checkpoint blockade. What the authors observed across the whole study: Compared with tumor-adjacent uninvolved lung, resected tumors had greater TCR richness and clonality, and increases showed up in more of the dual-therapy-treated tumors. From pretherapy to surgery, increases in tumor T-cell richness and clonality were observed in three of three dual-therapy tumors but in only two of four nivolumab-treated tumors. No significant correlation was found between TCR clonality and pathologic tumor regression, and only one major-pathologic-response sample was available for the clonality analysis. TCR sequencing was performed in a small number of samples. Richness in tumors resected after neoadjuvant therapy showed a positive correlation with pretherapy blood TCR richness (Spearman R ~ 0.78).

Measured from the cysteine to the phenylalanine, the CDR3 is 14 residues long. The DNA shown is the 42-base CDR3, in frame from base 1. Looking up the germline V gene yields CDR1 MNHEY and CDR2 SVGAGI. The trim is 7 bases for V and 1 base for J, with a gap of 13 bases between the germline ends. The sample holds a few counts of this clone. The clone's antigen remains unknown. The sample holds no much larger clone one base away, and base qualities are not on file. The method was the immunoSEQ multiplex PCR assay. The authors processed their data as follows. Repertoires were summarized in terms of richness and clonality, and significantly expanded and contracted clones between pre- and post-therapy samples were identified. In its TCRdb copy, this immuneACCESS table keeps in-frame sequences only and misses some clones. Where compared with another copy, unresolved V genes explain less than half of these, and the others have no known cause. Clone size and the V and J calls come from that table; the DNA yielded D and trimming. Recorded for this sample are approximately 9,000 clones; over 75% of them occurred a single time. 6.5% to 9.5% of the sample is in the top ten clones.

The time point label, as the study defines it: at surgical resection after neoadjuvant nivolumab +/- ipilimumab. Samples came from the phase 2 randomized NEOSTAR trial, which tested neoadjuvant nivolumab or nivolumab plus ipilimumab followed by surgery in operable NSCLC. This clonotype was sampled from an adult with non-small cell lung cancer. This material consisted of tumor tissue, taken after neoadjuvant nivolumab, alone or with ipilimumab, at or shortly before surgery. Rearrangement joined TRBV6-5 to TRBJ1-1; no D segment can be confidently identified. The DNA is TGTGCCAGCACCTTCGGGCAACAGAACACTGAAGCTTTCTTT. The resulting protein is CASTFGQQNTEAFF.